Shown below are 25 T cell receptor beta chains from a single sample sequenced in a study of identical twins. TCRdb re-called the 5' RACE reads with MiXCR, one entry per CDR3 protein. The sample lists hundreds of thousands of distinct CDR3 sequences; more than 20% were seen once. The same specimen was also included in a second study, on T cells expressing NK-cell markers.

The sample taken for sequencing was CD4+ T cells sorted from blood. The source of these receptors is a woman aged 18-29 years in good health.

This clonotype was seen a handful of times. CDR3 residues: CASSAKGAGTYEKLFF. Here the CDR3 DNA reads TGTGCCAGCAGCGCTAAAGGGGCGGGGACGTATGAAAAACTGTTTTTT. This chain joins TRBV7-6 and TRBJ1-4, with D possibly TRBD1 on 5 matching bases. The ends were cut back, 5 bases at V and 6 bases at J, with 19 bases in the middle. CDR1 and CDR2 from the germline V gene are SGHVS and FNYEAQ. This CDR3 region has 16 residues.

In this sample, this clonotype turned up a few times. The rearrangement links TRBV6-5 to TRBJ2-1, with 7 bases identical to TRBD1. In germline, CDR1 is MNHEY, CDR2 SVGAGI. The CDR3 runs to 15 residues. V lost 4 bases, J lost 1 base, and 4 bases stayed unmatched. The CDR3 DNA reads as TGTGCCAGCAGTTCCCGACAGGGTTCCTACAATGAGCAGTTCTTC. This translates into CASSSRQGSYNEQFF.

This clonotype has a handful of counts. The chain joins TRBV20-1 to TRBJ2-1; TRBD2 agrees at 7 bases. Losses at the gene ends were 0 bases for V and 8 bases for J; bases not matched to a gene: 7. This CDR3 is built from 14 residues. The germline V gene encodes CDR1 DFQATT and CDR2 SNEGSKA (reference sequence). The CDR3, as DNA: TGCAGTGCTAGAGATGGCGGGAGAAGCTATGAGCAGTTCTTC. Its translation: CSARDGGRSYEQFF.

This clonotype appeared a few times. The chain recombines TRBV5-1 with TRBJ2-7; no clear D gene. Trimming took 0 bases from V and 3 from J, leaving 10 bases between them. The CDR3 consists of 14 residues. Germline V CDR1 and CDR2: SGHRS, YFSETQ. The CDR3 is CASSLDDGIYEQYF. Written as DNA, the CDR3 is TGCGCCAGCAGCTTGGATGACGGAATCTACGAGCAGTACTTC.

This clonotype showed up just a few times. The chain uses TRBV15 and TRBJ2-1, with TRBD2 identical over 9 bases. Germline-derived CDR1 and CDR2 are LNHNV and YYDKDF (reference sequence). The ends lost 3 bases at V and 9 bases at J; junction bases unmatched: 12. CDR3 length: 16 residues. This chain's CDR3 is CATSRRRGSGSIEQFF. CDR3 nucleotide sequence: TGTGCCACCAGCAGGAGGAGAGGTAGCGGGAGCATTGAGCAGTTCTTC.

This clonotype has a handful of counts. This sequence joins TRBV20-1 and TRBJ2-4; D is perhaps TRBD1 or TRBD2 (5 bases each). CDR3 length: 12 amino acids. V was cut by 6 bases and J by 8 bases, with 14 bases left in between. From germline, CDR1 is DFQATT and CDR2 SNEGSKA (reference sequence). The CDR3 loop is CSAGTGGDIQYF. CDR3 nucleotides: TGCAGTGCGGGTACAGGAGGAGACATTCAGTACTTC.

The chain carries TRBV29-1 and TRBJ2-7, with 7 nucleotides matching TRBD2. The CDR3 covers 13 residues. The J segment lost 3 bases and the V segment lost 5 bases, leaving 7 bases of the junction unmatched. Looked up from germline, CDR1 is SQVTM and CDR2 is ANQGSEA. The CDR3 loop is CSVSSGLSYEQYF. CDR3 nucleotides: TGCAGCGTTAGCTCGGGACTAAGCTACGAGCAGTACTTC.

The V and J genes are TRBV14 and TRBJ2-7; 8 positions match TRBD1. The CDR3 loop spans 18 amino acids. Looked up from germline, CDR1 is SGHDN and CDR2 is FVKESK. Germline trimming cut 0 bases from V and 3 bases from J; bases unmatched to any gene: 13. The CDR3 DNA reads TGTGCCAGCAGCCAAGATATATTTCAGGGGGCGGGCGTCTACGAGCAGTACTTC. It specifies CASSQDIFQGAGVYEQYF.

The chain is built from TRBV6-1 and TRBJ2-3; D is undetermined. CDR3 length: 13 residues. Germline CDR1 reads MNHNS; CDR2 reads SASEGT. Trimming pared 5 bases from V and 6 bases from J, leaving 12 bases between. The CDR3 sequence is CASSRPGSDTQYF. The CDR3 region has the DNA TGTGCCAGCAGTCGCCCTGGTTCTGATACGCAGTATTTT.

The V and J genes are TRBV20-1 and TRBJ2-1, with 11 bases identical to TRBD2. Trimming took 0 bases from V and 4 from J; bases not matched to a gene: 8. The CDR3 extends over 17 amino acids. The germline V gene has CDR1 DFQATT and CDR2 SNEGSKA (reference sequence). The CDR3 DNA reads TGCAGTGCTAGAGAACTAGCGGGAGTAGCAGCATACAATGAGCAGTTCTTC. Protein product: CSARELAGVAAYNEQFF.

The chain carries TRBV29-1 and TRBJ2-5, with D maybe TRBD2 (5 bases). The CDR3 runs 12 residues. Germline CDR1 SQVTM, CDR2 ANQGSEA. V was trimmed by 6 bases and J by 2 bases, leaving 10 bases between them. CDR3 in amino acids: CSVVEGQETQYF. Written as DNA, the CDR3 is TGCAGCGTGGTCGAGGGTCAAGAGACCCAGTACTTC.

There are a few counts of this clonotype. This rearrangement joins TRBV12-3 or TRBV12-4 to TRBJ1-5, with D hard to call. The CDR3 is 14 residues long. V was trimmed by 2 bases and J by 4 bases, leaving 9 bases between them. The CDR3 spells CASSLWAWNQPQHF. In DNA, the CDR3 is TGTGCCAGCAGTTTATGGGCTTGGAATCAGCCCCAGCATTTT.

This clonotype was seen a few times. The CDR3 loop reads CASSPMDRVHGYTF. The CDR3, as DNA: TGCGCCAGCAGCCCCATGGACAGGGTGCATGGCTACACCTTC. The chain links TRBV5-1 to TRBJ1-2; 8 bases are a match to TRBD1. This CDR3 contains 14 residues. Trimming cost V 4 bases and J 6 bases; bases outside gene matches: 8. Germline V CDR1 and CDR2: SGHRS, YFSETQ.

This clonotype has a handful of counts. J is TRBJ1-6 and V is TRBV4-1; D is undetermined. V was cut by 5 bases and J by 10 bases, with 21 bases left in between. This CDR3 comprises 16 residues. Germline V gives CDR1 MGHRA, CDR2 YSYEKL. The CDR3 nucleotides are TGCGCCAGCAGCTTCCGGCAGGACGATTCTCGATCACCCCTCCACTTT. It specifies CASSFRQDDSRSPLHF.

The chain couples TRBV11-2 to TRBJ2-7; D may be TRBD2 (6 bases). Germline CDR1 SGHAT, CDR2 FQNNGV. The CDR3 is made up of 14 amino acids. Trimming took off 5 bases at V and 3 bases at J, with 14 bases between the two ends. CDR3 in DNA: TGTGCCAGCAGCGCTGGACGTAGCGGCTACGAGCAGTACTTC. It is translated as CASSAGRSGYEQYF. The whole variable domain, filled in from reference TRBV11-2 and TRBJ2-7, reads EAGVAQSPRYKIIEKRQSVAFWCNPISGHATLYWYQQILGQGPKLLIQFQNNGVVDDSQLPKDRFSAERLKGVDSTLKIQPAKLEDSAVYLCASSAGRSGYEQYFGPGTRLTVT.

V usage is TRBV29-1 and J usage is TRBJ1-4; the match to TRBD1 covers 8 bases. CDR1 is SQVTM, CDR2 ANQGSEA, per germline. The CDR3 runs 17 residues. J lost 0 bases, V lost 4 bases, and 10 bases had no gene match. The CDR3 DNA sequence: TGCAGCGTTGTCCTGACAGGGGTGGGGGCAACTAATGAAAAACTGTTTTTT. This codes for CSVVLTGVGATNEKLFF.

This clonotype was found a few times. The V call is TRBV5-1, the J call TRBJ2-3; D call uncertain. The CDR3 is 14 amino acids. With 0 bases removed from V and 2 bases from J, the gap between germline ends came to 7 bases. The germline V gene encodes CDR1 SGHRS and CDR2 YFSETQ. CDR3 amino acids: CASSLDGTTDTQYF. The CDR3 coding sequence is TGCGCCAGCAGCTTGGACGGCACCACAGATACGCAGTATTTT. The full variable domain, its missing parts supplied by reference TRBV5-1 and TRBJ2-3, is KAGVTQTPRYLIKTRGQQVTLSCSPISGHRSVSWYQQTPGQGLQFLFEYFSETQRNKGNFPGRFSGRQFSNSRSEMNVSTLELGDSALYLCASSLDGTTDTQYFGPGTRLTVL.

This clonotype was seen only a few times. The genes are TRBV7-2 and TRBJ2-3; 7 bases match TRBD1. Germline-derived CDR1 and CDR2 are SGHTA and FQGNSA. V shed 4 bases and J 4 bases; nucleotides not matched to a gene: 5. The CDR3 contains 14 residues. CDR3 residues: CASSSRTGPDTQYF. DNA of the CDR3: TGTGCCAGCAGCTCAAGGACAGGTCCAGATACGCAGTATTTT. Using reference TRBV7-2 and TRBJ2-3 for the parts outside the CDR3, the full variable domain is GAGVSQSPSNKVTEKGKDVELRCDPISGHTALYWYRQSLGQGLEFLIYFQGNSAPDKSGLPSDRFSAERTGGSVSTLTIQRTQQEDSAVYLCASSSRTGPDTQYFGPGTRLTVL.

The chain links TRBV7-2 to TRBJ2-1; D possibly corresponds to TRBD2 (5 bases). This CDR3 is built from 13 residues. V dropped 5 bases and J dropped 10 bases, with 15 bases sitting between them. Germline V gene lookup returns CDR1 SGHTA and CDR2 FQGNSA. The CDR3 bases are TGTGCCAGCAGCCCGACCAGCGGTGCGGAGCAGTTCTTC. Its translation: CASSPTSGAEQFF.

The chain recombines TRBV20-1 with TRBJ1-2; perhaps TRBD1 as D (5 bases). Germline V gene data show CDR1 as DFQATT and CDR2 as SNEGSKA (reference sequence). The CDR3 runs to 14 residues. V was cut by 6 bases and J by 6 bases, with 20 bases left in between. CDR3 residues: CSAGGLIPADGYTF. CDR3 in DNA: TGCAGTGCGGGGGGGTTAATCCCGGCGGATGGCTACACCTTC.

This clonotype was observed a few times. V usage is TRBV5-1 and J usage is TRBJ2-2, with 8 bases matching TRBD1. Germline V gene sequence: CDR1 SGHRS, CDR2 YFSETQ. The CDR3 totals 14 residues. Trimming removed 6 bases from V and 10 bases from J; junction bases left unmatched: 11. Here the CDR3 DNA reads TGCGCCAGCACCGGGATCCAGGGGGCGGCGGAGCTGTTTTTT. Translating it yields CASTGIQGAAELFF. Drawing the rest from reference TRBV5-1 and TRBJ2-2, the complete variable domain is KAGVTQTPRYLIKTRGQQVTLSCSPISGHRSVSWYQQTPGQGLQFLFEYFSETQRNKGNFPGRFSGRQFSNSRSEMNVSTLELGDSALYLCASTGIQGAAELFFGEGSRLTVL.

In this sample, this clonotype turned up a few times. This sequence joins TRBV2 and TRBJ2-5; D might be TRBD2 (7 bases). The CDR3 covers 13 residues. Trimming stripped 8 bases from V and 5 bases from J, with 15 bases between. The germline V gene encodes CDR1 SNHLY and CDR2 FYNNEI. CDR3 in amino acids: CASRSGGKETQYF. In DNA form, the CDR3 reads TGTGCCAGCCGATCGGGGGGCAAGGAGACCCAGTACTTC. The full variable domain, rest sourced from reference TRBV2 and TRBJ2-5, is EPEVTQTPSHQVTQMGQEVILRCVPISNHLYFYWYRQILGQKVEFLVSFYNNEISEKSEIFDDQFSVERPDGSNFTLKIRSTKLEDSAMYFCASRSGGKETQYFGPGTRLLVL.

The chain couples TRBV6-5 to TRBJ2-7, with D possibly TRBD1 on 6 matching bases. The length of the CDR3 is 15 residues. The germline V gene encodes CDR1 MNHEY and CDR2 SVGAGI. V was pared by 2 bases and J by 0 bases, with 11 bases between. The CDR3 spells CASSYQGSSSYEQYF. DNA for the CDR3: TGTGCCAGCAGTTACCAGGGGTCCAGCTCCTACGAGCAGTACTTC.

This clonotype was picked up a small number of times. The rearrangement links TRBV7-9 to TRBJ1-1; no firm D call. Germline assignment: CDR1 SEHNR and CDR2 FQNEAQ (reference sequence). V lost 2 bases to trimming and J lost 8 bases, with 9 bases between them. This CDR3 spans 12 amino acids. In DNA, the CDR3 is TGTGCCAGCAGCTTAACGTCGTTCGAAGCTTTCTTT. It translates to CASSLTSFEAFF.

This clonotype was detected a few times. The V gene is TRBV5-1, the J gene TRBJ2-7; maybe TRBD1 (6 bases). Trimming stripped 0 bases from V and 6 bases from J, with 13 bases between. From germline, CDR1 is SGHRS and CDR2 YFSETQ. The CDR3 contains 14 residues. The CDR3 sequence: CASSLGGPTREQYF. In DNA form, the CDR3 reads TGCGCCAGCAGCTTGGGGGGGCCGACGCGCGAGCAGTACTTC.